This TCR beta chain came from a study of blood T cell repertoires in COVID-19. Study overall: Collection of acute and convalescent COVID-19 samples took place in the United States, Italy and Spain. Sample material is recorded as cDNA or gDNA derived from T cells, B-cell-depleted T cells, or PBMCs.

Original processing notes: Amplifying reference gene primers gave estimates of nucleated cell counts. Some clones are missing from TCRdb's copy, which holds only in-frame ones; the method was immunoSEQ multiplex PCR. V, J and clone size are taken as reported in that table, and D and trimming were inferred from the DNA itself. The data show approximately 150,000 clones, with around 83% seen just once and under 10% held by the top ten. The sequence came from a man aged 30 to 39 with COVID-19, enrolled during active disease. Sequences were obtained from peripheral blood.

Here the CDR3 reads CASSPGGLSETQYF. CDR3 nucleotides: TGTGCCAGTAGTCCAGGGGGATTATCTGAGACCCAGTACTTC. This sequence joins TRBV19 and TRBJ2-5; 7 positions match TRBD1. The CDR3 runs to 14 residues. Germline loops: CDR1 LNHDA, CDR2 SQIVND (reference sequence). J gave up 5 bases and V 5 bases, and 8 bases lay outside the gene matches.